Shown below are 18 T cell receptor beta chains from a single sample sequenced in a study of blood T cell repertoires in COVID-19. Here immunoSEQ multiplex PCR was the method, and the copy in TCRdb shows in-frame clones only, minus some. The sample lists 120,000 to 150,000 clones; roughly 85% were seen once. The sequencing input was peripheral blood. These receptors were taken from a woman in her fifties or sixties with COVID-19, enrolled during active disease.

The chain couples TRBV28 to TRBJ1-5; no clear D. This CDR3 has 15 amino acids. Germline lookup yields CDR1 MDHEN and CDR2 SYDVKM. V lost 6 bases to trimming and J lost 6 bases, with 18 bases between them. CDR3 region: CASRAGGRIIQPQHF. CDR3 coding DNA: TGTGCCAGCAGGGCAGGAGGGCGGATCATTCAGCCCCAGCATTTT.

The CDR3 DNA reads as TGTGCCAGCAGTTACGCGTATAACTATGGCTACACCTTC. Its translation is CASSYAYNYGYTF. The rearrangement links TRBV6-5 to TRBJ1-2; D gene unclear. The CDR3 totals 13 residues. Germline V CDR1 and CDR2: MNHEY, SVGAGI. Between the trimmed V and J ends, which lost 2 bases and 1 base, there was a span of 5 bases.

J is TRBJ2-5 and V is TRBV13, with 9 positions matching TRBD1. With V trimmed by 5 bases and J by 1 base, 17 bases remained unmatched. Germline CDR1 PRHDT, CDR2 FYEKMQ (reference sequence). The CDR3 covers 19 residues. This chain's CDR3 is CASSLAQYGQGSTQETQYF. DNA of the CDR3: TGTGCCAGCAGCCTGGCCCAATACGGACAGGGGTCAACCCAAGAGACCCAGTACTTC.

This chain joins TRBV10-3 and TRBJ1-2; D unclear. The V gene's germline CDR1 is ENHRY and CDR2 SYGVKD. V was clipped by 0 bases and J by 4 bases, with 9 bases between them. CDR3 length equals 14 residues. The CDR3 loop is CAISESAQSYGYTF. The CDR3 nucleotides read TGTGCCATCAGTGAGTCCGCACAGAGCTATGGCTACACCTTC.

In its sample, this clone was seen once. CDR3 DNA sequence: TGTGCCAGCAGTGACCGGACTACCCATGGAGAGACCCAGTACTTC. This sequence encodes CASSDRTTHGETQYF. V and J are TRBV2 and TRBJ2-5, with D possibly matching TRBD2 (6 bases). CDR3 length: 15 residues. Per germline, CDR1 SNHLY and CDR2 FYNNEI. V dropped 3 bases and J dropped 4 bases, with 15 bases sitting between them. Variable domain in full (rest from reference TRBV2 and TRBJ2-5): EPEVTQTPSHQVTQMGQEVILRCVPISNHLYFYWYRQILGQKVEFLVSFYNNEISEKSEIFDDQFSVERPDGSNFTLKIRSTKLEDSAMYFCASSDRTTHGETQYFGPGTRLLVL.

The chain carries TRBV12-3 or TRBV12-4 and TRBJ2-3; possibly TRBD2 for D (7 bases). CDR3 length equals 12 residues. Deletions cut 8 bases from V and 5 bases from J, with 11 bases between. CDR3 loop: CASGGAEDTQYF. DNA of the CDR3: TGTGCCAGCGGGGGGGCCGAAGATACGCAGTATTTT.

CDR3 DNA: TGTGCCAGCAGCTTGATCGGGGAGGCCTACGAGCAGTACTTC. This translates into CASSLIGEAYEQYF. This chain uses TRBV7-9 with TRBJ2-7, with a possible D match to TRBD2 (6 bases). There are 14 residues in the CDR3. The V and J ends lost 3 bases and 2 bases respectively, with 11 bases between them. Germline loops: CDR1 SEHNR, CDR2 FQNEAQ (reference sequence).

The V gene is TRBV10-3, the J gene TRBJ2-3; the D gene is possibly TRBD2 (6 bases). Trimming removed 6 bases at V and 0 bases at J, with 7 bases between. The germline gives CDR1 ENHRY, CDR2 SYGVKD. The CDR3 loop spans 13 amino acids. The DNA of the CDR3 is TGTGCCATCAGCGGGACTAGCACAGATACGCAGTATTTT. It yields the protein CAISGTSTDTQYF.

The chain couples TRBV13 to TRBJ2-5; 7 bases map to TRBD1. V trimming: 5 bases; J trimming: 3 bases; junction bases outside the gene matches: 6. The CDR3 sequence is 14 residues long. Germline V gives CDR1 PRHDT, CDR2 FYEKMQ (reference sequence). The CDR3 region has the DNA TGTGCCAGCAGCCCCAGACAGGGCGAAGAGACCCAGTACTTC. This gives the protein CASSPRQGEETQYF.

The chain couples TRBV6-4 to TRBJ1-4, with TRBD1 as a possible D gene (6 bases). Germline lookup yields CDR1 MRHNA and CDR2 SNTAGT. The ends were cut back, 5 bases at V and 5 bases at J, with 9 bases in the middle. The CDR3 totals 13 residues. CDR3 loop: CASSRDTNEKLFF. The DNA for the CDR3 is TGTGCCAGCAGTAGGGACACAAATGAAAAACTGTTTTTT.

The rearrangement joins TRBV29-1 to TRBJ2-1; weak D call: TRBD1 (5 bases). The CDR3 is 13 residues long. Between the trimmed V and J ends, which lost 4 bases and 0 bases, there was a span of 7 bases. Looked up from germline, CDR1 is SQVTM and CDR2 is ANQGSEA. CDR3: CSVVRGSYNEQFF. DNA of the CDR3: TGCAGCGTTGTAAGGGGCTCCTACAATGAGCAGTTCTTC.

V gene TRBV5-8 combines with J gene TRBJ2-1; no reliable D call. The CDR3 extends over 16 amino acids. With 6 bases removed from V and 4 bases from J, the gap between germline ends came to 20 bases. Germline V gene data show CDR1 as SGHTS and CDR2 as YDEGEE. The CDR3 nucleotides are TGTGCCAGCAACGTGTGGTACCAGGCCAAGTACAATGAGCAGTTCTTC. Residues: CASNVWYQAKYNEQFF.

The chain has TRBV6-1 and TRBJ1-3; weak D call: TRBD1 (6 bases). The CDR3 extends over 15 amino acids. The V gene lost 2 bases and the J gene lost 8 bases, with 16 bases spanning the gap. Germline assignment: CDR1 MNHNS and CDR2 SASEGT. The CDR3 region has the DNA TGTGCCAGCAGTGAAATCGCAGGGGAGGGGGACACCATATATTTT. This encodes CASSEIAGEGDTIYF.

The V call is TRBV6-2 or TRBV6-3, the J call TRBJ1-6, with 7 nucleotides matching TRBD1. Germline V gene sequence: CDR1 MNHEY, CDR2 SVGEGT. Trimming at V came to 0 bases and at J to 9 bases, leaving 5 bases not matched to a gene. The length of the CDR3 is 15 residues. This CDR3 reads CASSYSTGIVSPLHF. The CDR3 bases are TGTGCCAGCAGTTACTCGACAGGGATCGTTTCACCCCTCCACTTT.

CDR3 sequence reads: CASSQDRGNSPLHF. CDR3 DNA sequence: TGTGCCAGCTCACAGGACAGGGGGAATTCACCCCTCCACTTT. The V call is TRBV18, the J call TRBJ1-6, with 10 bases that match TRBD1. V dropped 4 bases and J dropped 7; count of bases not matched to a gene: 1. CDR3 length equals 14 residues. The germline V gene encodes CDR1 KGHSH and CDR2 LQKENI.

This clone appeared a few times. V is TRBV10-1 and J is TRBJ2-3; no clear D. V lost 5 bases, J lost 3 bases, and 3 bases lay in between. Germline assignment: CDR1 WNHNN and CDR2 SYGVQD (reference sequence). CDR3 size: 11 residues. Here the CDR3 DNA reads TGCGCCAGCAGTTCGACAGATACGCAGTATTTT. Residues: CASSSTDTQYF.

The chain recombines TRBV19 with TRBJ1-2; D call uncertain. From germline, CDR1 is LNHDA and CDR2 SQIVND (reference sequence). Between the trimmed V and J ends, which lost 5 bases and 3 bases, there was a span of 13 bases. This CDR3 contains 14 residues. CDR3 DNA: TGTGCCAGTAGTCCCGGGTTTCTGGACTATGGCTACACCTTC. It codes for CASSPGFLDYGYTF.

V and J are TRBV19 and TRBJ2-3; 7 bases are shared with TRBD2. The CDR3 contains 18 residues. The germline V gene encodes CDR1 LNHDA and CDR2 SQIVND (reference sequence). Trimming removed 3 bases from V and 1 base from J; junction bases left unmatched: 13. CDR3 coding DNA: TGTGCCAGTAGTATGAGGACTAGTGCGGGTAGTGGCACAGATACGCAGTATTTT. Amino acids: CASSMRTSAGSGTDTQYF.